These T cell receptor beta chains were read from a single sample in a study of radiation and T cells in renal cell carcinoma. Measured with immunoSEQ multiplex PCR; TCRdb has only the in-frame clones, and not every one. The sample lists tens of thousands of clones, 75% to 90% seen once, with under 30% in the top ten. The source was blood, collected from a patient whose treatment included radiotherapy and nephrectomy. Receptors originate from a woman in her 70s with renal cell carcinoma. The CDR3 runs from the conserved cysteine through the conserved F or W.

CDR3: CASSLAGQELKLFF
V: TRBV7-9
length: 14

CDR3: CASSTGLAGGTDTQYF
V: TRBV7-8
length: 16

CDR3: CASSYLRRDTGELFF
V: TRBV6-5
length: 15

CDR3: CASSLDNVNTEAFF
V: TRBV7-9
length: 14

CDR3: CARQGRGTDTQYF
V: TRBV10-1
length: 13

CDR3: CASSEVGLGEAFF
V: TRBV6-1
length: 13

CDR3: CASRPFFSPGELFF
V: TRBV27
length: 14

CDR3: CASSVAQGHEQYF
V: TRBV9
length: 13

CDR3: CASSQEVIGADTQYF
V: TRBV4-3
length: 15

CDR3: CASSPTGAGYGYTF
V: TRBV18
length: 14

CDR3: CASSVDGGLGTEAFF
V: TRBV9
length: 15

CDR3: CASSPFNRGGLETQYF
V: TRBV11-2
length: 16

CDR3: CASSLGGQPTDTQYF
V: TRBV5-1
length: 15

CDR3: CASSEIGGQETQYF
V: TRBV2
length: 14

CDR3: CASRQDDTEAFF
V: TRBV2
length: 12

CDR3: CASSIVSGAEQFF
V: TRBV19
length: 13

CDR3: CASSLRPESYEQYF
V: TRBV27
length: 14

CDR3: CSAVTSARSYEQYF
V: TRBV29-1
length: 14

CDR3: CASSRLQGADQPQHF
V: TRBV18
length: 15

CDR3: CASSVSAGGNTYEQYF
V: TRBV9
length: 16

CDR3: CASSLVAGGHSDEQFF
V: TRBV5-1
length: 16

CDR3: CASSRTQGQPQHF
V: TRBV19
length: 13

CDR3: CASSRRGGRVQPQHF
V: TRBV5-6
length: 15

CDR3: CASSVSPGTGSEQYF
V: TRBV9
length: 15

CDR3: CASSSRTGNTEAFF
V: TRBV6-5
length: 14